The entry below describes one TCR beta chain. This sample is drawn from a study of blood T cells in healthy people across ages. Turning to the study itself: With template switching, about one barcoded beta molecule was captured per two T cells.

CDR3 length: 14 residues. V lost 4 bases to trimming and J lost 2 bases, with 6 bases between them. Germline CDR1 and CDR2: LGHDT and YNNKEL (reference sequence). Combining a sample-barcoded 5' primer with a J-beta primer mix, a second PCR ran for about 7 to 12 cycles. TCRdb itself ran the 5' RACE reads through MiXCR, one entry per CDR3 protein. Of just under 750,000 distinct CDR3 sequences listed, 20% to 25% are singletons. The V and J genes are TRBV3-1 and TRBJ2-6, with D unclear. The TCR originated in a man between 65 and 79 years old in good health. Sequenced sample: blood. The CDR3 nucleotides read TGTGCCAGCAGCCCGCTCCCTGGGGCCAACGTCCTGACTTTC. This translates into CASSPLPGANVLTF.